This T cell receptor (beta chain) came from a study of CD8+CD57+ T cells in acquired aplastic anemia. The germline V gene has CDR1 LGHDT and CDR2 YNNKEL (reference sequence). Trimming stripped 2 bases from V and 9 bases from J, with 10 bases between. The CDR3 is 12 amino acids. An expansion of CD8+CD57+ cells by flow cytometry had been shown in patients chosen for sequencing. At least ten counts were recorded for this clonotype. Profiling of TCR beta VDJ combinations and CDR3 sequences used genomic DNA as template. TCRdb analysed the reads with MiXCR anew, one entry per CDR3 protein. The table includes roughly 280,000 distinct CDR3 sequences, 56% detected once.

The rearrangement joins TRBV3-1 to TRBJ1-2; D call uncertain. This sequence was found in a human donor with aplastic anemia. Sequencing used sorted CD4+, CD8+, or CD8+CD57+ T cells (not recorded which) from PBMCs. The CDR3 here is CASSQYGTRYTF. CDR3 in DNA: TGTGCCAGCAGCCAATATGGTACCCGCTACACCTTC.